The source of this T cell receptor (beta chain) is a study of graft-versus-host responses after intestinal transplantation. Only in-frame clones appear in the TCRdb table, and some are missing; sequencing was by immunoSEQ multiplex PCR. The table lists about 120,000 clones, about 93% of them singletons, with around 0.12% in the top ten. Unmatched junction bases numbered 9, after V lost 1 base and J lost 1 base. Looked up from germline, CDR1 is SEHNR and CDR2 is FQNEAQ (reference sequence). The CDR3 loop spans 18 amino acids. About this clone: What it binds is unknown.

The receptor's source is a human donor who received an intestinal transplant. The specimen was unstimulated CD4+ T cells sorted from spleen or lymph node cells, collected before intestinal transplant. The chain uses TRBV7-9 and TRBJ1-5, with 8 bases lining up with TRBD1. CDR3 bases: TGTGCCAGCAGCTTAGGATCTGGACAGGGACAAAGCAATCAGCCCCAGCATTTT. Translation gives CASSLGSGQGQSNQPQHF.